The 18 T cell receptor beta chains in this list originate from one sample, sequenced in a study of T cell repertoires in cytomegalovirus infection. Each CDR3 protein is one row after TCRdb ran MiXCR on the reads. Among more than 650,000 distinct CDR3 sequences listed, approximately 34% were seen once. The sequenced material came from PBMCs. These receptors came from a human donor in good health (CMV status not recorded). Some clones in this sample may be carry-over from other donors' samples.

The chain is built from TRBV28 and TRBJ2-7, with TRBD1 identical over 9 bases. Germline lookup yields CDR1 MDHEN and CDR2 SYDVKM. V was pared by 7 bases and J by 7 bases, with 14 bases of the junction left unmatched. The CDR3 consists of 15 residues. The CDR3 protein is CASMHGGTGLYEQYF. CDR3 nucleotide sequence: TGTGCCAGCATGCATGGAGGGACAGGGTTGTATGAGCAGTACTTC.

To note about this clonotype: This may come from a read error, since a much larger clone is one base off. V gene TRBV7-8 combines with J gene TRBJ2-3; D might be TRBD1 (6 bases). The CDR3 loop spans 17 amino acids. From germline, CDR1 is SGHVS and CDR2 FQNEAQ. This CDR3 is CAGSWPPGAISTDTQYF. The CDR3 bases are TGTGCCGGCAGCTGGCCCCCAGGGGCGATCAGCACAGATACGCAGTATTTT.

This rearrangement joins TRBV12-3 or TRBV12-4 to TRBJ1-5, with 10 bases lining up with TRBD1. This CDR3 contains 14 residues. V gave up 6 bases and J gave up 6 bases; unmatched junction bases: 5. The CDR3 DNA reads as TGTGCCAGCAGGACAGGGGGCGGCGGTCAGCCCCAGCATTTT. Translating it yields CASRTGGGGQPQHF.

V gene TRBV11-1 combines with J gene TRBJ2-7; tentative D call: TRBD1 (6 bases). Germline CDR1 SGHAT, CDR2 FQDESV (reference sequence). V lost 5 bases and J 4 bases, leaving 12 bases between the germline ends. This CDR3 spans 13 amino acids. For the CDR3, the DNA is TGTGCCAGCAGCATAACAGGGTTATACGAGCAGTACTTC. Protein sequence: CASSITGLYEQYF.

This clonotype was observed a handful of times. This chain links TRBV28 with TRBJ1-5, with unresolved D. CDR3 length: 16 residues. Germline V gene sequence: CDR1 MDHEN, CDR2 SYDVKM. V was trimmed by 4 bases and J by 2 bases, leaving 15 bases between them. The CDR3 DNA sequence: TGTGCCAGCAGTTCATACCTGACTTCTGGCAATCAGCCCCAGCATTTT. Its translation is CASSSYLTSGNQPQHF.

In its sample, this clonotype was seen a few times. This chain connects TRBV5-4 to TRBJ1-1; D gene unclear. Germline CDR1 and CDR2: SGHNT and YYREEE (reference sequence). The V and J ends lost 6 bases and 5 bases respectively, with 17 bases between them. The CDR3 sequence is 14 residues long. For the CDR3, the DNA is TGTGCCAGCACCGGCGAGGGCGTTGGGACTGAAGCTTTCTTT. This sequence encodes CASTGEGVGTEAFF.

This clonotype was seen just once. V usage is TRBV12-3 or TRBV12-4 and J usage is TRBJ2-7; D remains unclear. There are 11 residues in the CDR3. With 8 bases removed from V and 6 bases from J, the gap between germline ends came to 11 bases. In nucleotides, the CDR3 is TGTGCCAGCGGCTTATCGGCCGAGCAGTACTTC. It codes for CASGLSAEQYF.

This sequence joins TRBV28 and TRBJ2-5, with a possible D match to TRBD1 (5 bases). Germline CDR1 MDHEN, CDR2 SYDVKM. The V end lost 2 bases, the J end lost 4 bases, and 11 bases lay between the germline ends. The CDR3 has 14 residues. CDR3 residues: CASSLAGWSETQYF. The CDR3 DNA reads TGTGCCAGCAGTTTAGCAGGGTGGTCAGAGACCCAGTACTTC.

This clonotype was seen repeatedly, ten times or more. The chain couples TRBV7-2 to TRBJ1-1; a possible D gene is TRBD1 (5 bases). Germline CDR1 and CDR2: SGHTA and FQGNSA. CDR3 length: 16 amino acids. Trimming cost V 1 base and J 1 base, with 13 bases left between them. This chain's CDR3 is CASSLGRGGKNTEAFF. DNA for the CDR3: TGTGCCAGCAGCTTAGGGCGGGGGGGGAAGAACACTGAAGCTTTCTTT.

This clonotype was found a few times. The chain links TRBV28 to TRBJ2-1, with TRBD1 identical over 9 bases. The V gene end was trimmed by 10 bases and the J gene end by 8 bases; junction bases not matched to a gene: 21. Looked up from germline, CDR1 is MDHEN and CDR2 is SYDVKM. This CDR3 has 17 amino acids. Written as DNA, the CDR3 is TGTGCCACCACCGGTATCCGGGACAGGGACCTTCGGGATGAGCAGTTCTTC. Translating gives CATTGIRDRDLRDEQFF.

This clonotype has more than one count but fewer than ten. The chain has TRBV20-1 and TRBJ2-7; the match to TRBD1 covers 8 bases. Germline V gene data show CDR1 as DFQATT and CDR2 as SNEGSKA (reference sequence). Unmatched junction bases numbered 7, after V lost 5 bases and J lost 1 base. The CDR3 contains 14 residues. The CDR3 spells CSAARGLGSYEQYF. CDR3 nucleotides: TGCAGTGCTGCCAGGGGGCTAGGGTCCTACGAGCAGTACTTC.

This clonotype was counted many times. The chain links TRBV7-2 to TRBJ2-2; D could derive from TRBD1 or TRBD2 (5 bases each). Germline lookup yields CDR1 SGHTA and CDR2 FQGNSA. This CDR3 spans 16 amino acids. Trimming removed 5 bases at V and 0 bases at J, with 13 bases between. DNA for the CDR3: TGTGCCAGCAGCCCCAGGGCTAGCTCGAACACCGGGGAGCTGTTTTTT. It specifies CASSPRASSNTGELFF.

Details on this clonotype: Germline is not matched at one junction end, which may reflect a read error. The chain joins TRBV11-3 to TRBJ2-7; 8 bases map to TRBD1. In germline, CDR1 is SGHNT, CDR2 YENEEA. This CDR3 region has 15 residues. This chain's CDR3 is CAGSLGQGESYEQYF. The CDR3 DNA reads as TGTGCCGGCAGCTTAGGACAGGGTGAATCCTACGAGCAGTACTTC.

This clonotype was seen only a few times. V and J are TRBV7-2 and TRBJ1-2; TRBD1 is a possible D gene (5 bases). The CDR3 runs 15 residues. V was trimmed by 4 bases and J by 6 bases, leaving 18 bases between them. Germline loops: CDR1 SGHTA, CDR2 FQGNSA. The DNA of the CDR3 is TGTGCCAGCAGCTCCGTTTTAAGCAGGGTGGATGGCTACACCTTC. Its protein product is CASSSVLSRVDGYTF.

CDR3 protein: CATGWLQNTEAFF. The CDR3 DNA reads TGTGCCACCGGTTGGCTGCAGAACACTGAAGCTTTCTTT. The chain has TRBV15 and TRBJ1-1; D unresolved. The CDR3 covers 13 residues. The germline V and J ends were trimmed by 8 bases and 1 base, with 11 bases remaining between them. Germline loops: CDR1 LNHNV, CDR2 YYDKDF (reference sequence).

A word on this clonotype: The junction and the germline gene differ at one end; a read error may be behind it. J is TRBJ1-1 and V is TRBV6-8, with TRBD1 as a possible D gene (5 bases). This CDR3 contains 12 residues. Germline V gene data show CDR1 as MNHGY and CDR2 as SAAAGT. This CDR3 reads CASGDQGIRACF. DNA of the CDR3: TGTGCCAGCGGAGATCAGGGAATCAGGGCTTGCTTT.

The chain employs TRBV4-2 and TRBJ2-2; D is undetermined. Germline V gene lookup returns CDR1 LGHNA and CDR2 YNFKEQ. This CDR3 contains 14 residues. The V gene lost 0 bases and the J gene lost 8 bases, with 10 bases spanning the gap. The CDR3 DNA follows: TGTGCCAGCAGCCAAGATCCCAGTCTGGGGGAGCTGTTTTTT. Encoded protein: CASSQDPSLGELFF.

The chain employs TRBV7-2 and TRBJ1-4, with D possibly matching TRBD1 (6 bases). CDR3 length: 16 residues. The V end lost 4 bases, the J end lost 0 bases, and 12 bases lay between the germline ends. Germline CDR1 and CDR2: SGHTA and FQGNSA. The CDR3 sequence is CASSWGRGATNEKLFF. As DNA, the CDR3 is TGTGCCAGCAGCTGGGGCAGGGGCGCAACTAATGAAAAACTGTTTTTT.